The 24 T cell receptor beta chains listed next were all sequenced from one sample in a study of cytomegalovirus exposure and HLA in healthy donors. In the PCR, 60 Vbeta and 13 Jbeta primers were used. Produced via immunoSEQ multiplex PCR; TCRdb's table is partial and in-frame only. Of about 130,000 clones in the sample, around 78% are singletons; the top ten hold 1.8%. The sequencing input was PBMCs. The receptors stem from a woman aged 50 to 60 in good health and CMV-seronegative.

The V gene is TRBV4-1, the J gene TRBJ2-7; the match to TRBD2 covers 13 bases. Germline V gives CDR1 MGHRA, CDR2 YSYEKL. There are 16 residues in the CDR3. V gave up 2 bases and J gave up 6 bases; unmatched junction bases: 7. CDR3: CASSQLLAGGPREQYF. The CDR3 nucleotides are TGCGCCAGCAGCCAACTACTAGCGGGAGGGCCCCGCGAGCAGTACTTC.

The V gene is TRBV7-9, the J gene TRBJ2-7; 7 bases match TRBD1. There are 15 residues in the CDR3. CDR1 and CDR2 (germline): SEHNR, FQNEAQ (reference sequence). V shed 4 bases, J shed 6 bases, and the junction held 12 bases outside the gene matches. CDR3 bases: TGTGCCAGCAGCTCACAGTCAGGGGGTTCGGGCGAGCAGTACTTC. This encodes CASSSQSGGSGEQYF.

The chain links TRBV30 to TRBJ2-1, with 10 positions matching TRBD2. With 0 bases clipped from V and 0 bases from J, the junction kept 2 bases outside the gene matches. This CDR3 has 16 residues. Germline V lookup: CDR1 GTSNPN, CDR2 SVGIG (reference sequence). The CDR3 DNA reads TGTGCCTGGAGTGTCCCTAGCGGGAGCTCCTACAATGAGCAGTTCTTC. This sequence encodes CAWSVPSGSSYNEQFF.

CDR3 amino acids: CASSRMDKLSYGYTF. In DNA, the CDR3 is TGTGCCAGCAGCCGAATGGACAAACTTAGCTATGGCTACACCTTC. The chain has TRBV7-9 and TRBJ1-2; D is possibly TRBD1 (5 bases). Germline V lookup: CDR1 SEHNR, CDR2 FQNEAQ (reference sequence). Trimming pared 5 bases from V and 4 bases from J, leaving 17 bases between. CDR3 length equals 15 residues.

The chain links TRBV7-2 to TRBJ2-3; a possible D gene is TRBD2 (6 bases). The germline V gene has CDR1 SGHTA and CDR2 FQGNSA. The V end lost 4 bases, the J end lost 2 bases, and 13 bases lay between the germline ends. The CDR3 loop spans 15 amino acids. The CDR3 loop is CASSSSAIDTDTQYF. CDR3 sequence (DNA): TGTGCCAGCAGCTCTAGCGCCATCGACACAGATACGCAGTATTTT.

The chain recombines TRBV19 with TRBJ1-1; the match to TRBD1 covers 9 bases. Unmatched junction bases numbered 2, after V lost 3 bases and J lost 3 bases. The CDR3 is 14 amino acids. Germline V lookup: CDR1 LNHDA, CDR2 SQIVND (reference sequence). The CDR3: CASSMGQGHTEAFF. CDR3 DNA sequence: TGTGCCAGTAGTATGGGACAGGGTCACACTGAAGCTTTCTTT.

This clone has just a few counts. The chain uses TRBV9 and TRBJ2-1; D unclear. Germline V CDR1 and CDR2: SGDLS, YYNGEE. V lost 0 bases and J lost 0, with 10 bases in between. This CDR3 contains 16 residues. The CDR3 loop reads CASSVDAESSYNEQFF. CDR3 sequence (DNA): TGTGCCAGCAGCGTAGATGCGGAGAGCTCCTACAATGAGCAGTTCTTC.

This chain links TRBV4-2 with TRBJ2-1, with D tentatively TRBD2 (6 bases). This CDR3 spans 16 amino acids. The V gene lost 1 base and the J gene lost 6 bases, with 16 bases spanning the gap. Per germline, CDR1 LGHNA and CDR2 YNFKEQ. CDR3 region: CASSQGGPPGGNEQFF. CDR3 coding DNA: TGTGCCAGCAGCCAAGGTGGGCCTCCCGGGGGCAATGAGCAGTTCTTC.

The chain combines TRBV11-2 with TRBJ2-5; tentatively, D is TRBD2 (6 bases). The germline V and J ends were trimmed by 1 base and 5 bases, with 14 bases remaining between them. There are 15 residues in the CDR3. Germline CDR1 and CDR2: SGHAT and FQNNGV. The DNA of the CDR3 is TGTGCCAGCAGCTTAGGAGGCAGGGACTGGGAGACCCAGTACTTC. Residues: CASSLGGRDWETQYF. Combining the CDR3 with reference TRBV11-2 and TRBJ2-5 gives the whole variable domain EAGVAQSPRYKIIEKRQSVAFWCNPISGHATLYWYQQILGQGPKLLIQFQNNGVVDDSQLPKDRFSAERLKGVDSTLKIQPAKLEDSAVYLCASSLGGRDWETQYFGPGTRLLVL.

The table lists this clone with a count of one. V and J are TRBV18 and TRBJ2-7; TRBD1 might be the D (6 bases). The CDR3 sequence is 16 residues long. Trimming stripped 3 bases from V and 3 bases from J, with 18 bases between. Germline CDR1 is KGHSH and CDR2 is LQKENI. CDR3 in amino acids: CASSPPGWDTFYEQYF. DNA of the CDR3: TGTGCCAGCTCACCTCCGGGTTGGGACACCTTCTACGAGCAGTACTTC.

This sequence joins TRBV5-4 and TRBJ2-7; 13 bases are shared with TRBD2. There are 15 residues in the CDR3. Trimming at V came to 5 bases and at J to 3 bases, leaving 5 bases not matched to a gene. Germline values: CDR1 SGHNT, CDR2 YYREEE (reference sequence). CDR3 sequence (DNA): TGTGCCAGCAGTTCCGGACTAGCGGGAGTCTACGAGCAGTACGTC. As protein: CASSSGLAGVYEQYV.

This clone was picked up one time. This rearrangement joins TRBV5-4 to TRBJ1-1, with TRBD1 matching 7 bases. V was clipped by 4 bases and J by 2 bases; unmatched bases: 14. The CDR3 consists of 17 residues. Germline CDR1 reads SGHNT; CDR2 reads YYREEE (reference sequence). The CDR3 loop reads CASSRPNRGPLNTEAFF. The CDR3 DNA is TGTGCCAGCAGCCGTCCCAACAGGGGTCCCCTCAACACTGAAGCTTTCTTT.

DNA for the CDR3: TGTGCCAGCGAGTCCGGAGATACGCAGTATTTT. This encodes CASESGDTQYF. The rearrangement links TRBV9 to TRBJ2-3, with D unresolved. The CDR3 runs 11 residues. Trimming shortened V by 7 bases and J by 5 bases, and 8 bases separated the two germline ends. Looked up from germline, CDR1 is SGDLS and CDR2 is YYNGEE.

The CDR3 region has the DNA TGTGCCAGCAGCCCCGGCAGGGTTGGGGAGCAGTACTTC. Translated, it gives CASSPGRVGEQYF. The chain links TRBV7-6 to TRBJ2-7; D is perhaps TRBD1 (5 bases). The CDR3 spans 13 residues. The V gene lost 5 bases and the J gene lost 7 bases, with 15 bases spanning the gap. Germline loops: CDR1 SGHVS, CDR2 FNYEAQ.

The CDR3 loop reads CASSLFPTYTEAFF. The CDR3 region has the DNA TGTGCCAGCAGTTTATTCCCCACATACACTGAAGCTTTCTTT. This chain joins TRBV28 and TRBJ1-1, with D hard to call. Trimming took 1 base from V and 3 from J, leaving 9 bases between them. Germline V lookup: CDR1 MDHEN, CDR2 SYDVKM. This CDR3 comprises 14 residues.

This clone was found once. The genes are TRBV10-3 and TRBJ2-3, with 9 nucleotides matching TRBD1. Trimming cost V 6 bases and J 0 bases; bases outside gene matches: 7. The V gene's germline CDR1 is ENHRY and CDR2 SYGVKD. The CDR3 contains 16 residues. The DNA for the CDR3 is TGTGCCATCAGGGGGGGACAGGGTCTCAGCACAGATACGCAGTATTTT. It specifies CAIRGGQGLSTDTQYF.

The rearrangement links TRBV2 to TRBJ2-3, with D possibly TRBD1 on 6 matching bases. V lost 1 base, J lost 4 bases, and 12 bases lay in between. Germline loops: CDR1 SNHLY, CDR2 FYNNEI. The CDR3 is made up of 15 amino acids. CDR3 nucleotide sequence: TGTGCCAGCAGTGAAGGTCAGGGGAGACCAGATACGCAGTATTTT. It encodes CASSEGQGRPDTQYF.

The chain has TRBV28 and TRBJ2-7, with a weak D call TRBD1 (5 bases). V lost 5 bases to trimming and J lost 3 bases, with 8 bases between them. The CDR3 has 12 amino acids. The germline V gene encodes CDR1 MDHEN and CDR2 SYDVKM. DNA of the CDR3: TGTGCCAGCAGTAGCAGGGTCTACGAGCAGTACTTC. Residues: CASSSRVYEQYF.

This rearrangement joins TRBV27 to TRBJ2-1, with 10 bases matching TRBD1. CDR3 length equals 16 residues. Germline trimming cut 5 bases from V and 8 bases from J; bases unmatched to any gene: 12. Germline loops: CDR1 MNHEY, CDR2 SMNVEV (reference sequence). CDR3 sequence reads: CASSHLTGGPVYEQFF. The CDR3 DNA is TGTGCCAGCAGTCACCTGACAGGGGGCCCCGTCTATGAGCAGTTCTTC.

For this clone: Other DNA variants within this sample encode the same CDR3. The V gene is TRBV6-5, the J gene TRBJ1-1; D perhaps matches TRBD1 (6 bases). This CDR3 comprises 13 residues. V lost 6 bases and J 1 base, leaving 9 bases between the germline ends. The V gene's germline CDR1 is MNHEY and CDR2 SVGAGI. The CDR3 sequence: CASSMDRNTEAFF. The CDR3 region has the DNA TGTGCCAGCAGCATGGACAGGAACACTGAAGCTTTCTTT.

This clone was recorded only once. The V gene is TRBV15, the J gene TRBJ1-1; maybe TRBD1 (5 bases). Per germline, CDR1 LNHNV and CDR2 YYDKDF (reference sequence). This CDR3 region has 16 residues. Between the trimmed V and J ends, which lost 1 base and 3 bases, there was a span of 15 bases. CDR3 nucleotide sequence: TGTGCCACCAGCAGAGGGGGTGGGGGGGGATACACTGAAGCTTTCTTT. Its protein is CATSRGGGGGYTEAFF.

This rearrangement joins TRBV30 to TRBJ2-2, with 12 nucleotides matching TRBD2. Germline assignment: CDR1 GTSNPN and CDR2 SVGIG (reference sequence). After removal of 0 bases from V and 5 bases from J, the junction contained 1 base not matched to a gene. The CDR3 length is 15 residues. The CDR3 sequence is CAWSVGLAGTGELFF. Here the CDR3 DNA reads TGTGCCTGGAGTGTAGGACTAGCGGGAACCGGGGAGCTGTTTTTT.

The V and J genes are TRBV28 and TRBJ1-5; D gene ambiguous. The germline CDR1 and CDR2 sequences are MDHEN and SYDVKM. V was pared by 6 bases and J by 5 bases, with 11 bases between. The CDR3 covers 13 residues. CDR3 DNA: TGTGCCAGCAGCATGACCCTAGATCAGCCCCAGCATTTT. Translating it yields CASSMTLDQPQHF.

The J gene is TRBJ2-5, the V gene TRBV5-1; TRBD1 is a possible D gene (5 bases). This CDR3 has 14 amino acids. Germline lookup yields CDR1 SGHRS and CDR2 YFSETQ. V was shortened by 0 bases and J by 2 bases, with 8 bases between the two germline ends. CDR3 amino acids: CASSLGQYQETQYF. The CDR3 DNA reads TGCGCCAGCAGCTTGGGACAGTATCAAGAGACCCAGTACTTC.